The T cell receptor (beta chain) described here comes from a study of blood T cell repertoires in COVID-19. Study-level information: The origin of the acute and convalescent COVID-19 samples was the United States, Italy and Spain.

Study processing details: From reference gene primer amplification, estimates of nucleated cell counts were derived. Sequencing was performed with immunoSEQ multiplex PCR; in TCRdb, only in-frame clones are kept and a portion is missing. That table gives V, J and clone size, and the DNA gave D and trimming. The sample records some 20,000 clones, roughly 89% being singletons. The V end was cut by 6 bases, the J end by 4 bases, with 15 bases between. From germline, CDR1 is MNHEY and CDR2 SVGAGI. This CDR3 is 14 amino acids long. This TCR was sampled from a woman between 55 and 75 years old with active COVID-19. Sample: peripheral blood. The chain uses TRBV6-5 and TRBJ1-2; tentative D call: TRBD1 (6 bases). CDR3 loop: CASRNLGQLYGYTF. CDR3 nucleotide sequence: TGTGCCAGCAGGAACCTCGGACAGCTCTATGGCTACACCTTC.